These 21 T cell receptor beta chains were all obtained from the same sample, sequenced in a study of blood T cell repertoires in COVID-19. Generated by immunoSEQ multiplex PCR, the TCRdb table keeps only in-frame clones and is missing some. The sample yields hundreds of thousands of clones, around 91% seen once. Source material: peripheral blood. These receptors were collected from a woman in her thirties or forties with COVID-19, enrolled during active disease.

The table lists this clone with a count of one. The V gene is TRBV30, the J gene TRBJ1-3; unclear D gene. V lost 0 bases, J lost 4 bases, and 4 bases lay in between. This CDR3 has 12 amino acids. The germline gives CDR1 GTSNPN, CDR2 SVGIG (reference sequence). CDR3 residues: CAWSVSGNTIYF. CDR3 bases: TGTGCCTGGAGTGTCTCCGGAAACACCATATATTTT.

A single count supports this clone. V usage is TRBV5-4 and J usage is TRBJ1-4; the D gene is possibly TRBD1 (5 bases). The germline V and J ends were trimmed by 4 bases and 0 bases, with 16 bases remaining between them. The germline V gene has CDR1 SGHNT and CDR2 YYREEE (reference sequence). The CDR3 consists of 17 residues. Written as DNA, the CDR3 is TGTGCCAGCAGCACGGGGGGGACGGCGGCAACTAATGAAAAACTGTTTTTT. Encoded protein: CASSTGGTAATNEKLFF. The full variable domain, in which reference TRBV5-4 and TRBJ1-4 provide the parts outside the CDR3, is ETGVTQSPTHLIKTRGQQVTLRCSSQSGHNTVSWYQQALGQGPQFIFQYYREEENGRGNFPPRFSGLQFPNYSSELNVNALELDDSALYLCASSTGGTAATNEKLFFGSGTQLSVL.

The V and J genes are TRBV11-3 and TRBJ2-1; D is possibly TRBD2 (5 bases). Per the germline V gene, CDR1 is SGHNT and CDR2 is YENEEA. Trimming left V 0 bases short and J 6 bases short, with 12 bases between. The CDR3 contains 15 residues. The CDR3 DNA is TGTGCCAGCAGCTTAGATCCCCTAGCAGGCAATGAGCAGTTCTTC. Translating it yields CASSLDPLAGNEQFF.

In DNA, the CDR3 is TGTGCCAGCAGCTTAGGTACAGGACGCCATGAGACCCAGTACTTC. Its protein is CASSLGTGRHETQYF. The chain links TRBV7-6 to TRBJ2-5; possible D gene TRBD1, 5 bases. The CDR3 has 15 residues. The V gene's germline CDR1 is SGHVS and CDR2 FNYEAQ. The V and J ends lost 1 base and 5 bases respectively, with 14 bases between them.

CDR3 amino acids: CAWSVPMAYGYTF. The CDR3 DNA follows: TGTGCCTGGAGTGTACCCATGGCCTATGGCTACACCTTC. V and J are TRBV30 and TRBJ1-2; D remains ambiguous. This CDR3 has 13 residues. V dropped 0 bases and J dropped 4 bases, with 9 bases sitting between them. Germline V gene lookup returns CDR1 GTSNPN and CDR2 SVGIG (reference sequence). Complete variable domain (other parts from reference TRBV30 and TRBJ1-2): SQTIHQWPATLVQPVGSPLSLECTVEGTSNPNLYWYRQAAGRGLQLLFYSVGIGQISSEVPQNLSASRPQDRQFILSSKKLLLSDSGFYLCAWSVPMAYGYTFGSGTRLTVV.

The chain links TRBV12-5 to TRBJ2-1; D is possibly TRBD1 (5 bases). The CDR3 length is 13 residues. From germline, CDR1 is LGHNT and CDR2 FRNRAP. Trimming took off 3 bases at V and 5 bases at J, with 8 bases between the two ends. The CDR3 DNA reads TGTGCTAGTGGTTTCCAGGGAAACAATGAGCAGTTCTTC. This gives the protein CASGFQGNNEQFF. The complete variable domain, with remaining parts taken from reference TRBV12-5 and TRBJ2-1, reads DARVTQTPRHKVTEMGQEVTMRCQPILGHNTVFWYRQTMMQGLELLAYFRNRAPLDDSGMPKDRFSAEMPDATLATLKIQPSEPRDSAVYFCASGFQGNNEQFFGPGTRLTVL.

This sequence joins TRBV2 and TRBJ2-2; 8 positions agree with TRBD1. Germline CDR1 is SNHLY and CDR2 is FYNNEI. The CDR3 is 16 residues long. V gave up 5 bases and J gave up 7 bases; unmatched junction bases: 12. This CDR3 is CASSQRSDRAVGELFF. The CDR3 DNA sequence: TGTGCCAGCAGTCAAAGGTCGGACAGGGCGGTCGGGGAGCTGTTTTTT.

The chain combines TRBV10-2 with TRBJ2-1; weak D call: TRBD1 (5 bases). V was clipped by 2 bases and J by 3 bases, with 14 bases between them. The CDR3 sequence is 16 residues long. The germline V gene has CDR1 WSHSY and CDR2 SAAADI. Here the CDR3 reads CASSENKGMGYNEQFF. The CDR3 DNA sequence: TGCGCCAGCAGTGAGAATAAGGGGATGGGCTACAATGAGCAGTTCTTC.

The chain employs TRBV4-3 and TRBJ2-3; no firm D call. Trimming left V 5 bases short and J 4 bases short, with 10 bases between. The CDR3 length is 13 residues. Germline values: CDR1 LGHNA, CDR2 YSLEER. CDR3 region: CASSFQLADTQYF. DNA of the CDR3: TGCGCCAGCAGCTTTCAGCTAGCAGATACGCAGTATTTT.

The sample holds one count of this clone. The rearrangement uses TRBV27 and TRBJ1-2; 11 positions match TRBD1. V was clipped by 6 bases and J by 5 bases; unmatched bases: 8. The CDR3 is made up of 15 amino acids. Germline assignment: CDR1 MNHEY and CDR2 SMNVEV (reference sequence). CDR3 in DNA: TGTGCCAGCAGGCTAGGGACAGGGGGAGGGTATGGCTACACCTTC. Its protein product is CASRLGTGGGYGYTF.

V gene TRBV19 combines with J gene TRBJ2-1, with TRBD2 matching over 7 bases. Trimming at V came to 3 bases and at J to 5 bases, leaving 7 bases not matched to a gene. This CDR3 comprises 15 residues. CDR1 is LNHDA and CDR2 is SQIVND in the germline V gene (reference sequence). The CDR3 loop is CASSIRREFNNEQFF. The CDR3 region has the DNA TGTGCCAGTAGTATTCGGCGGGAGTTTAACAATGAGCAGTTCTTC. The whole variable domain, filled in from reference TRBV19 and TRBJ2-1, reads DGGITQSPKYLFRKEGQNVTLSCEQNLNHDAMYWYRQDPGQGLRLIYYSQIVNDFQKGDIAEGYSVSREKKESFPLTVTSAQKNPTAFYLCASSIRREFNNEQFFGPGTRLTVL.

The V and J genes are TRBV11-2 and TRBJ2-5; 9 nucleotides align to TRBD1. The CDR3 length is 18 residues. Germline V CDR1 and CDR2: SGHAT, FQNNGV. The junction had 15 bases not matched to a gene; V was cut back by 2 bases and J by 5 bases. CDR3 residues: CASSLLVVGTGQGETQYF. CDR3 coding DNA: TGTGCCAGCAGCTTATTGGTTGTTGGGACAGGGCAAGGGGAGACCCAGTACTTC.

Only a few counts were recorded for this clone. V gene TRBV28 combines with J gene TRBJ1-4; unclear D gene. The V end was cut by 2 bases, the J end by 13 bases, with 14 bases between. The CDR3 has 13 residues. Per the germline V gene, CDR1 is MDHEN and CDR2 is SYDVKM. CDR3 amino acids: CASSLQLQRRLFF. The CDR3 DNA reads as TGTGCCAGCAGTTTACAGCTCCAGCGGAGACTGTTTTTT.

The rearrangement uses TRBV19 and TRBJ1-1, with a tentative D call TRBD1 (6 bases). V was clipped by 5 bases and J by 1 base, with 11 bases between them. The germline CDR1 and CDR2 sequences are LNHDA and SQIVND (reference sequence). CDR3 length: 14 residues. This CDR3 is CASSGDRRNTEAFF. The DNA for the CDR3 is TGTGCCAGTAGTGGAGACAGGAGGAACACTGAAGCTTTCTTT.

V gene TRBV7-2 combines with J gene TRBJ2-1, with 7 bases fitting TRBD1. The CDR3 runs to 16 residues. V was clipped by 2 bases and J by 1 base; unmatched bases: 5. Germline lookup yields CDR1 SGHTA and CDR2 FQGNSA. The CDR3 loop is CASSLSRQGSYNEQFF. The CDR3 coding sequence is TGTGCCAGCAGCTTATCCCGACAGGGTTCCTACAATGAGCAGTTCTTC.

The V call is TRBV3-1 (or the pseudogene TRBV3-2), the J call TRBJ1-2; the D gene is possibly TRBD1 (6 bases). The CDR3 runs to 13 residues. Trimming cost V 7 bases and J 8 bases, with 17 bases left between them. The germline CDR1 and CDR2 sequences are LGHDT and YNNKEL (reference sequence). The CDR3, as DNA: TGTGCCAGCACCTCTATTGGGACATCAGGCTACACCTTC. Its protein product is CASTSIGTSGYTF.

This clone was recorded a few times. The rearrangement uses TRBV18 and TRBJ1-3; TRBD1 matches 11 bases. V trimming: 4 bases; J trimming: 6 bases; junction bases outside the gene matches: 2. The CDR3 sequence is 14 residues long. Germline V CDR1 and CDR2: KGHSH, LQKENI. CDR3 in amino acids: CASSRTGGLNTIYF. The CDR3 DNA follows: TGTGCCAGCTCACGGACAGGGGGCCTAAACACCATATATTTT.

This chain links TRBV6-5 with TRBJ2-4; perhaps TRBD2 as D (6 bases). This CDR3 is built from 14 residues. V lost 5 bases, J lost 7 bases, and 15 bases lay in between. Germline CDR1 MNHEY, CDR2 SVGAGI. The CDR3 DNA is TGTGCCAGCAGTAGGACTACCGGATGGAACATTCAGTACTTC. This gives the protein CASSRTTGWNIQYF.

The chain joins TRBV7-2 to TRBJ2-7, with D unclear. With 2 bases removed from V and 7 bases from J, the gap between germline ends came to 9 bases. Germline V gene sequence: CDR1 SGHTA, CDR2 FQGNSA. This CDR3 has 12 residues. The CDR3 is CASSLTSREQYF. As DNA, the CDR3 is TGTGCCAGCAGCTTAACCTCTCGGGAGCAGTACTTC.

J is TRBJ1-2 and V is TRBV29-1; 10 nucleotides align to TRBD1. In germline, CDR1 is SQVTM, CDR2 ANQGSEA. J lost 5 bases, V lost 3 bases, and 12 bases had no gene match. This CDR3 is 16 amino acids long. The CDR3 nucleotides read TGCAGCGTTGATTCGGGACAGGGGTTAATAGGGTATGGCTACACCTTC. It yields the protein CSVDSGQGLIGYGYTF.

The chain carries TRBV4-1 and TRBJ2-7, with a possible D match to TRBD2 (6 bases). The V and J ends lost 1 base and 1 base respectively, with 14 bases between them. This CDR3 has 16 amino acids. CDR1 and CDR2 from the germline V gene are MGHRA and YSYEKL. The CDR3 nucleotides are TGCGCCAGCAGCCAAGGGGTTAGCGGACGATCCTACGAGCAGTACTTC. Protein sequence: CASSQGVSGRSYEQYF.